This T cell receptor (beta chain) appears in the sequencing data of a study of blood T cell repertoires in COVID-19. The repertoire was sequenced with immunoSEQ multiplex PCR; TCRdb's copy has only in-frame clones and lacks some. In the table there are 270,000 or so clones, about four fifths of which are singletons. V lost 0 bases, J lost 10 bases, and 12 bases lay in between. The germline CDR1 and CDR2 sequences are MNHEY and SVGEGT. The CDR3 spans 13 residues. The sequencing input was peripheral blood. The chain combines TRBV6-2 or TRBV6-3 with TRBJ1-1; unclear D gene. The receptor comes from a woman between 45 and 60 years old who had recovered from COVID-19. This CDR3 reads CASSYSVTVIAFF. CDR3 in DNA: TGTGCCAGCAGTTACTCGGTAACAGTGATAGCTTTCTTT.